One sample yielded the 11 T cell receptor beta chains listed below, sequenced in a study of OX40 agonist ivuxolimab in advanced cancers. Profiled with immunoSEQ multiplex PCR; TCRdb holds only in-frame clones, not every one. The sample holds about 82,000 clones, just under 95% seen once. The sequencing used CD4+ or CD8+ T cells sorted from blood, collected in a trial of the OX40 agonist ivuxolimab. The receptors stem from an adult with an advanced solid tumor such as melanoma, head and neck, liver or kidney cancer.

Only one count was recorded for this clone. The V and J genes are TRBV5-1 and TRBJ1-6; no firm D call. Germline CDR1 and CDR2: SGHRS and YFSETQ. Trimming stripped 0 bases from V and 0 bases from J, with 7 bases between. The CDR3 covers 16 residues. The CDR3 protein is CASSLAGSSYNSPLHF. The CDR3 DNA sequence: TGCGCCAGCAGCTTGGCCGGCAGCTCCTATAATTCACCCCTCCACTTT.

This chain joins TRBV7-9 and TRBJ1-6; D gene uncertain. Germline V lookup: CDR1 SEHNR, CDR2 FQNEAQ (reference sequence). The CDR3 spans 14 residues. With 5 bases removed from V and 10 bases from J, the gap between germline ends came to 15 bases. Written as DNA, the CDR3 is TGTGCCAGCAGCCCTGGTGGGGTTGGCTCACCCCTCCACTTT. Translation: CASSPGGVGSPLHF.

The V call is TRBV6-1, the J call TRBJ2-6; D unclear. The CDR3 runs to 14 residues. The V end lost 6 bases, the J end lost 2 bases, and 8 bases lay between the germline ends. Germline V gives CDR1 MNHNS, CDR2 SASEGT. The CDR3 loop reads CASRESAGANVLTF. CDR3 DNA: TGTGCCAGCAGAGAGAGTGCTGGGGCCAACGTCCTGACTTTC.

This chain links TRBV13 with TRBJ2-7; D is undetermined. The V and J ends lost 3 bases and 9 bases respectively, with 15 bases between them. Germline values: CDR1 PRHDT, CDR2 FYEKMQ (reference sequence). The CDR3 is 13 residues long. CDR3 region: CASSLAAGLGQYF. As DNA, the CDR3 is TGTGCCAGCAGCTTGGCTGCCGGCTTGGGGCAGTACTTC.

The CDR3 DNA sequence: TGTGCCAGCTCACCGTGGGACAGACTGAACACTGAAGCTTTCTTT. It is translated as CASSPWDRLNTEAFF. This chain links TRBV18 with TRBJ1-1, with 7 bases that match TRBD1. The trim removed 3 bases at V and 0 bases at J, leaving 4 bases unmatched. The germline V gene encodes CDR1 KGHSH and CDR2 LQKENI. The CDR3 spans 15 residues.

The chain combines TRBV6-6 with TRBJ1-5; tentative D call: TRBD1 (5 bases). Per the germline V gene, CDR1 is MNHNY and CDR2 is SVGAGI (reference sequence). The CDR3 contains 14 residues. V was clipped by 1 base and J by 5 bases, with 9 bases between them. CDR3 region: CASSYFTGDQPQHF. Here the CDR3 DNA reads TGTGCCAGCAGTTACTTCACAGGAGATCAGCCCCAGCATTTT.

The chain recombines TRBV5-5 with TRBJ1-5, with no clear D. The germline V gene has CDR1 SGHKS and CDR2 YYEKEE (reference sequence). This CDR3 comprises 13 residues. Trimming took 7 bases from V and 5 from J, leaving 13 bases between them. CDR3 bases: TGTGCCAGCGCCCTGGGGTCGGATCAGCCCCAGCATTTT. Translation gives CASALGSDQPQHF.

The rearrangement uses TRBV29-1 and TRBJ2-1; 10 bases are a match to TRBD2. In germline, CDR1 is SQVTM, CDR2 ANQGSEA. CDR3 length: 12 residues. J was trimmed by 8 bases and V by 6 bases; bases with no gene match: 4. The CDR3 loop is CSVAGGLDEQFF. DNA for the CDR3: TGCAGCGTAGCGGGAGGGTTGGATGAGCAGTTCTTC.

V is TRBV18 and J is TRBJ2-5; 8 bases are shared with TRBD1. This CDR3 has 16 amino acids. The V gene's germline CDR1 is KGHSH and CDR2 LQKENI. J lost 7 bases, V lost 2 bases, and 12 bases had no gene match. The CDR3: CASSPSAGGLHRTQYF. DNA for the CDR3: TGTGCCAGCTCACCATCGGCAGGGGGCCTTCATCGGACCCAGTACTTC.

The V call is TRBV5-1, the J call TRBJ1-1, with a possible D match to TRBD1 (5 bases). Germline assignment: CDR1 SGHRS and CDR2 YFSETQ. The CDR3 has 14 amino acids. The V end lost 2 bases, the J end lost 1 base, and 9 bases lay between the germline ends. The CDR3 sequence is CASSFQGSNTEAFF. The CDR3, as DNA: TGCGCCAGCAGCTTTCAGGGTTCGAACACTGAAGCTTTCTTT.

The chain is built from TRBV7-2 and TRBJ2-1; 9 bases are shared with TRBD2. In germline, CDR1 is SGHTA, CDR2 FQGNSA. This CDR3 has 16 amino acids. With 0 bases clipped from V and 1 base from J, the junction kept 1 base outside the gene matches. CDR3 bases: TGTGCCAGCAGCTTAGCAGCGGGGGGTTCCTACAATGAGCAGTTCTTC. Translation: CASSLAAGGSYNEQFF. Full variable domain (remainder filled in from reference TRBV7-2 and TRBJ2-1): GAGVSQSPSNKVTEKGKDVELRCDPISGHTALYWYRQSLGQGLEFLIYFQGNSAPDKSGLPSDRFSAERTGGSVSTLTIQRTQQEDSAVYLCASSLAAGGSYNEQFFGPGTRLTVL.